The 17 T cell receptor beta chains below were found in one sample sequenced in a study of OX40 agonist ivuxolimab in advanced cancers. Repertoires were generated with immunoSEQ multiplex PCR, while TCRdb's copy carries only in-frame clones and drops some. The table has around 53,000 clones, about four fifths seen once. Source: CD4+ or CD8+ T cells sorted from blood, taken in a trial of the OX40 agonist ivuxolimab. The receptors derive from an adult with an advanced solid tumor such as melanoma, head and neck, liver or kidney cancer.

The chain employs TRBV7-3 and TRBJ2-7; D might be TRBD2 (5 bases). The CDR3 loop spans 13 amino acids. CDR1 and CDR2 (germline): SGHTA, FQGTGA. V lost 2 bases, J lost 9 bases, and 14 bases lay in between. Here the CDR3 reads CASSLDAGKAQYF. The DNA of the CDR3 is TGTGCCAGCAGCTTAGATGCCGGGAAAGCGCAGTACTTC.

The chain is built from TRBV6-5 and TRBJ2-5, with D tentatively TRBD2 (5 bases). Trimming took off 0 bases at V and 5 bases at J, with 10 bases between the two ends. The CDR3 consists of 14 residues. From germline, CDR1 is MNHEY and CDR2 SVGAGI. CDR3 amino acids: CASSYSWGVETQYF. The CDR3 DNA follows: TGTGCCAGCAGTTACTCCTGGGGAGTTGAGACCCAGTACTTC.

This sequence joins TRBV30 and TRBJ2-1; D possibly corresponds to TRBD2 (6 bases). The ends were cut back, 5 bases at V and 10 bases at J, with 18 bases in the middle. The germline CDR1 and CDR2 sequences are GTSNPN and SVGIG (reference sequence). CDR3 length equals 13 residues. CDR3 amino acids: CAWARSRSGEQFF. The CDR3 DNA follows: TGTGCCTGGGCCAGGTCCCGTAGCGGAGAGCAGTTCTTC.

The rearrangement links TRBV5-1 to TRBJ2-5; 7 bases fit TRBD2. Trimming cost V 4 bases and J 5 bases; bases outside gene matches: 11. Germline V CDR1 and CDR2: SGHRS, YFSETQ. The CDR3 totals 15 residues. The CDR3 DNA reads as TGCGCCAGCAGCCCGGTGGCGGGAGCAGATGAGACCCAGTACTTC. Amino acid sequence: CASSPVAGADETQYF.

This clone was seen only a few times. The V gene is TRBV28, the J gene TRBJ1-5, with 9 bases fitting TRBD1. V lost 6 bases to trimming and J lost 8 bases; unmatched junction nucleotides: 14. The CDR3 length is 16 residues. In germline, CDR1 is MDHEN, CDR2 SYDVKM. CDR3 bases: TGTGCCAGCAGACATCCCGGGACAGGGCCGGGGGAGCCCCAGCATTTT. It codes for CASRHPGTGPGEPQHF. The whole variable domain, filled in from reference TRBV28 and TRBJ1-5, reads DVKVTQSSRYLVKRTGEKVFLECVQDMDHENMFWYRQDPGLGLRLIYFSYDVKMKEKGDIPEGYSVSREKKERFSLILESASTNQTSMYLCASRHPGTGPGEPQHFGDGTRLSIL.

This clone was seen more than once but under ten times. The chain combines TRBV18 with TRBJ1-1, with D possibly TRBD1 on 5 matching bases. The CDR3 loop spans 14 amino acids. V lost 3 bases, J lost 5 bases, and 13 bases lay in between. Germline V gene sequence: CDR1 KGHSH, CDR2 LQKENI. CDR3 amino acids: CASSPSGSGTEAFF. The CDR3 nucleotides are TGTGCCAGCTCACCGTCAGGGTCGGGGACTGAAGCTTTCTTT.

The rearrangement joins TRBV7-2 to TRBJ2-4; 7 positions match TRBD1. The CDR3 length is 14 residues. The germline V gene has CDR1 SGHTA and CDR2 FQGNSA. The junction had 6 bases not matched to a gene; V was cut back by 5 bases and J by 5 bases. The CDR3 DNA reads TGTGCCAGCAGCCTAAGACAGGGCCAAAACATTCAGTACTTC. This sequence encodes CASSLRQGQNIQYF.

J is TRBJ1-2 and V is TRBV25-1; D perhaps matches TRBD1 (6 bases). The V end was cut by 9 bases, the J end by 6 bases, with 20 bases between. Germline lookup yields CDR1 MGHDK and CDR2 SYGVNS. There are 14 residues in the CDR3. In DNA form, the CDR3 reads TGTGCCAGTGCCCGGGAGGGGGGGGTTAATGGCTACACCTTC. It encodes CASAREGGVNGYTF.

This chain links TRBV30 with TRBJ2-7, with 8 bases matching TRBD1. This CDR3 has 21 residues. J was trimmed by 4 bases and V by 1 base; bases with no gene match: 27. CDR1 GTSNPN and CDR2 SVGIG come from the germline V gene (reference sequence). CDR3 in amino acids: CAWSDYFSSGQGRPLWYEQYF. The DNA for the CDR3 is TGTGCCTGGAGTGACTACTTCTCCTCAGGACAGGGAAGGCCTCTCTGGTACGAGCAGTACTTC.

This clone showed up just once. The V and J genes are TRBV28 and TRBJ2-7; 8 bases line up with TRBD2. The CDR3 totals 20 residues. From germline, CDR1 is MDHEN and CDR2 SYDVKM. V lost 2 bases, J lost 0 bases, and 18 bases stayed unmatched. The CDR3 sequence: CASSLEVLLSGRPPSYEQYF. The CDR3 nucleotides read TGTGCCAGCAGTTTAGAGGTACTACTAAGCGGGAGACCCCCCTCCTACGAGCAGTACTTC.

This clone appeared a single time. The chain links TRBV5-4 to TRBJ2-6, with D unresolved. Trimming left V 2 bases short and J 4 bases short, with 7 bases between. CDR1 and CDR2 (germline): SGHNT, YYREEE (reference sequence). The CDR3 has 14 residues. CDR3 in amino acids: CASSLDAGANVLTF. As DNA, the CDR3 is TGTGCCAGCAGCTTAGATGCCGGGGCCAACGTCCTGACTTTC.

V is TRBV28 and J is TRBJ2-7; 8 bases are a match to TRBD1. Germline lookup yields CDR1 MDHEN and CDR2 SYDVKM. The CDR3 sequence is 15 residues long. V gave up 2 bases and J gave up 2 bases; unmatched junction bases: 5. This CDR3 is CASSLQAGGAYEQYF. DNA of the CDR3: TGTGCCAGCAGTTTACAGGCAGGGGGCGCCTACGAGCAGTACTTC.

This chain joins TRBV30 and TRBJ1-5; D is unresolved. V was shortened by 0 bases and J by 0 bases, with 12 bases between the two germline ends. The CDR3 sequence is 16 residues long. Germline V gene lookup returns CDR1 GTSNPN and CDR2 SVGIG (reference sequence). CDR3 in amino acids: CAWSVGMAHSNQPQHF. CDR3 coding DNA: TGTGCCTGGAGTGTAGGGATGGCTCATAGCAATCAGCCCCAGCATTTT. Based on the CDR3 plus reference TRBV30 and TRBJ1-5, the full variable domain is SQTIHQWPATLVQPVGSPLSLECTVEGTSNPNLYWYRQAAGRGLQLLFYSVGIGQISSEVPQNLSASRPQDRQFILSSKKLLLSDSGFYLCAWSVGMAHSNQPQHFGDGTRLSIL.

The rearrangement joins TRBV7-2 to TRBJ2-6, with no clear D. Germline CDR1 is SGHTA and CDR2 is FQGNSA. The CDR3 is 13 residues long. V was trimmed by 3 bases and J by 0 bases, leaving 0 bases between them. The CDR3 DNA reads TGTGCCAGCAGCTTCTCTGGGGCCAACGTCCTGACTTTC. Translating gives CASSFSGANVLTF.

This clone was picked up a small number of times. The chain carries TRBV7-2 and TRBJ2-7, with D tentatively TRBD1 or TRBD2 (5 bases each). This CDR3 comprises 15 residues. Trimming removed 5 bases from V and 4 bases from J, with 18 bases in between. CDR1 SGHTA and CDR2 FQGNSA come from the germline V gene. The CDR3 loop is CASSLAGTAGYEQYF. CDR3 DNA sequence: TGTGCCAGCAGCCTTGCCGGGACCGCAGGTTACGAGCAGTACTTC.

This sequence joins TRBV18 and TRBJ2-3; D might be TRBD2 (5 bases). The CDR3 runs 12 residues. V was pared by 5 bases and J by 6 bases, with 9 bases between. CDR1 is KGHSH, CDR2 LQKENI, per germline. As DNA, the CDR3 is TGTGCCAGCTCAGAGGGAGTGGATACGCAGTATTTT. Its protein product is CASSEGVDTQYF.

This clone has just a few counts. The chain employs TRBV5-1 and TRBJ1-1; 8 positions match TRBD1. Germline values: CDR1 SGHRS, CDR2 YFSETQ. V lost 6 bases and J lost 1; bases outside the gene matches: 5. The CDR3 spans 14 residues. Here the CDR3 reads CASMPGTGNTEAFF. In DNA form, the CDR3 reads TGCGCCAGCATGCCCGGGACAGGGAACACTGAAGCTTTCTTT.